This record covers a single TCR beta chain. The antigen remains undetermined. This entry is derived from a study of T cell responses to AZD1222 COVID-19 vaccine. Findings and caveats of the study: Targets within unmutated variant regions were reportedly found for nearly half of spike-specific TCRs. Sampling captured repertoires only after the peak T cell response.

Trimming took 4 bases from V and 3 from J; bases not matched to a gene: 1. Germline loops: CDR1 SQVTM, CDR2 ANQGSEA. The CDR3 contains 12 residues. This table comes from immunoSEQ multiplex PCR, and its TCRdb copy is limited to in-frame clones, with some not included. The sample shows 150,000 or so clones, 89% of them seen only once. This receptor was identified in an adult in good health. The sequenced sample was peripheral blood, obtained on day 0 of AZD1222 vaccination. The chain uses TRBV29-1 and TRBJ2-7, with TRBD1 matching over 9 bases. Here the CDR3 DNA reads TGCAGCGTTGCGGGACAGGGCTACGAGCAGTACTTC. Its translation: CSVAGQGYEQYF.